This is a list of T cell receptor beta chains from one sample in a study of Graves' ophthalmopathy and Graves' hyperthyroidism. TCRdb redid the calling of the multiplex PCR reads with MiXCR, one entry per CDR3 protein. This table holds 400,000 to 450,000 distinct CDR3 sequences, 21% found once. Material: peripheral blood. These TCRs come from a woman aged 18 to 35 with stable Graves' hyperthyroidism. CDR3s include the opening cysteine and the closing phenylalanine or tryptophan. D genes are given only for firm matches. Some rows have no size entry. The others give once, few or many, or a class for an expanded clone.

J: TRBJ1-1; D: -; size: -; V: TRBV27; CDR3: CASSPRELNTEAFF; DNA: TGTGCCAGCAGTCCGAGGGAGCTGAACACTGAAGCTTTCTTT
J: TRBJ1-1; D: -; size: many; V: TRBV29-1; CDR3: CSVEGPEVPEAFF; DNA: TGCAGCGTTGAGGGGCCGGAGGTCCCTGAAGCTTTCTTT
J: TRBJ2-5; D: TRBD1; size: many; V: TRBV6-2/TRBV6-3; CDR3: CASRKDRARETQYF; DNA: TGTGCCAGCAGGAAGGACAGGGCGCGAGAGACCCAGTACTTC
J: TRBJ1-5; D: TRBD1; size: many; V: TRBV27; CDR3: CASSPGTGVPNQPQHF; DNA: TGTGCCAGCAGTCCCGGGACAGGGGTTCCCAATCAGCCCCAGCATTTT
J: TRBJ1-1; D: -; size: few; V: TRBV10-3; CDR3: CAISESEVSLNTEAFF; DNA: TGTGCCATCAGTGAGTCGGAGGTCAGCCTGAACACTGAAGCTTTCTTT
J: TRBJ1-1; D: -; size: many; V: TRBV20-1; CDR3: CSARDRPDTEAFF; DNA: TGCAGTGCTAGGGACAGACCAGACACTGAAGCTTTCTTT
J: TRBJ2-5; D: -; size: -; V: TRBV12-3/TRBV12-4; CDR3: CASVRTPSETQYF; DNA: TGTGCCAGCGTCCGTACACCAAGCGAGACCCAGTACTTC
J: TRBJ2-5; D: -; size: -; V: TRBV19; CDR3: CASSASGLAEKETQYF; DNA: TGTGCCAGTAGTGCCTCGGGGCTAGCCGAGAAAGAGACCCAGTACTTC
J: TRBJ1-6; D: -; size: many; V: TRBV19; CDR3: CASATLGRENSPLHF; DNA: TGTGCCAGCGCGACCCTCGGCAGGGAGAATTCACCCCTCCACTTT
J: TRBJ2-5; D: TRBD2; size: -; V: TRBV28; CDR3: CASSLLSGGQETQYF; DNA: TGTGCCAGCAGTTTATTGAGCGGGGGACAAGAGACCCAGTACTTC
J: TRBJ1-5; D: -; size: -; V: TRBV6-1; CDR3: CASSETPRGSNQPQHF; DNA: TGTGCCAGCAGTGAAACCCCCAGGGGAAGTAATCAGCCCCAGCATTTT
J: TRBJ2-7; D: TRBD2; size: -; V: TRBV12-3/TRBV12-4; CDR3: CASSFGTSGNYEQYF; DNA: TGTGCCAGCAGTTTTGGGACTAGCGGAAACTACGAGCAGTACTTC
J: TRBJ2-5; D: TRBD2; size: many; V: TRBV12-3/TRBV12-4; CDR3: CASTWGSGTLQETQYF; DNA: TGTGCCAGCACCTGGGGTAGCGGGACCCTCCAAGAGACCCAGTACTTC
J: TRBJ2-2; D: -; size: many; V: TRBV27; CDR3: CASSSYSTGELFF; DNA: TGTGCCAGCAGTTCCTACTCCACCGGGGAGCTGTTTTTT
J: TRBJ1-5; D: -; size: -; V: TRBV6-2/TRBV6-3; CDR3: CASNPDGYNQPQHF; DNA: TGTGCCAGCAACCCGGACGGGTACAATCAGCCCCAGCATTTT
J: TRBJ2-4; D: -; size: many; V: TRBV27; CDR3: CASSFGGWGIQYF; DNA: TGTGCCAGCAGTTTTGGAGGGTGGGGCATTCAGTACTTC
J: TRBJ1-1; D: -; size: many; V: TRBV12-3/TRBV12-4; CDR3: CASSPTGSTEAFF; DNA: TGTGCCAGCAGTCCCACAGGGTCAACTGAAGCTTTCTTT
J: TRBJ2-5; D: -; size: -; V: TRBV2; CDR3: CASKGQGTQYF; DNA: TGTGCCAGCAAGGGCCAGGGGACCCAGTACTTC
J: TRBJ2-4; D: TRBD1; size: many; V: TRBV28; CDR3: CASRAGTGSKNIQYF; DNA: TGTGCCAGCAGGGCCGGGACAGGGAGCAAAAACATTCAGTACTTC
J: TRBJ1-6; D: TRBD1; size: -; V: TRBV30; CDR3: CAWSVRGQGLSGYNSPLHF; DNA: TGTGCCTGGAGTGTCAGGGGGCAAGGCCTATCCGGTTATAATTCACCCCTCCACTTT
J: TRBJ1-2; D: TRBD1; size: many; V: TRBV7-2; CDR3: CASSLRRAWTGVEGYTF; DNA: TGTGCCAGCAGCTTACGCCGGGCCTGGACAGGGGTAGAGGGCTACACCTTC
J: TRBJ2-5; D: -; size: -; V: TRBV24-1; CDR3: CATSDPVGGLQETQYF; DNA: TGTGCCACCAGTGACCCTGTCGGGGGGCTACAAGAGACCCAGTACTTC
J: TRBJ2-7; D: -; size: many; V: TRBV6-2/TRBV6-3; CDR3: CASSYKRGTGSSYEQYF; DNA: TGTGCCAGCAGTTATAAGCGTGGGACGGGTAGCTCCTACGAGCAGTACTTC
J: TRBJ2-5; D: TRBD2; size: -; V: TRBV12-5; CDR3: CASGLGLAGEETQYF; DNA: TGTGCTAGTGGACTCGGACTAGCGGGAGAAGAGACCCAGTACTTC
J: TRBJ2-5; D: -; size: many; V: TRBV6-1; CDR3: CASSPVPGAGETQYF; DNA: TGTGCCAGCAGCCCGGTCCCGGGGGCAGGGGAGACCCAGTACTTC
J: TRBJ1-1; D: -; size: many; V: TRBV20-1; CDR3: CSARDDPREYTEAFF; DNA: TGCAGTGCTAGAGATGACCCGAGGGAGTACACTGAAGCTTTCTTT
J: TRBJ2-7; D: TRBD1; size: -; V: TRBV27; CDR3: CASRGTGTTEEYF; DNA: TGTGCCAGTCGAGGGACAGGGACGACCGAAGAGTACTTC